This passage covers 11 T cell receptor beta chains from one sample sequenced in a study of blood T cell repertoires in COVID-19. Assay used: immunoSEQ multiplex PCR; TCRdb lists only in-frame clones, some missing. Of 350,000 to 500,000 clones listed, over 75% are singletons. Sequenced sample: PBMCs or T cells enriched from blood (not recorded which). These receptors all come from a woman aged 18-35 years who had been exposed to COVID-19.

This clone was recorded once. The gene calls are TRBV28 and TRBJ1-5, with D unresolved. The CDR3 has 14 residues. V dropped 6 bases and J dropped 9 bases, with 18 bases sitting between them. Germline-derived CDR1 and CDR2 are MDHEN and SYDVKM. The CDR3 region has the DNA TGTGCCAGCAGATCTGACCCAGACAATTGGCCCCAGCATTTT. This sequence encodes CASRSDPDNWPQHF.

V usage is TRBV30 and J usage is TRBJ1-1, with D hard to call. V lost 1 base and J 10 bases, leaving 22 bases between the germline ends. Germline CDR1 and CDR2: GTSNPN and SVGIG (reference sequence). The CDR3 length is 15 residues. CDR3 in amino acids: CAWSGNGVPSAGAFF. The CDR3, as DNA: TGTGCCTGGAGTGGGAACGGGGTTCCCTCGGCAGGAGCTTTCTTT.

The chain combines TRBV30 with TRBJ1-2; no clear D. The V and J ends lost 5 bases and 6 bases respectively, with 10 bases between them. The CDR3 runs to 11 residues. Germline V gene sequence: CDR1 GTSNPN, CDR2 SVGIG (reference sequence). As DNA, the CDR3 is TGTGCCTGGTCCCTTTTCGATGGCTACACCTTC. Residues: CAWSLFDGYTF.

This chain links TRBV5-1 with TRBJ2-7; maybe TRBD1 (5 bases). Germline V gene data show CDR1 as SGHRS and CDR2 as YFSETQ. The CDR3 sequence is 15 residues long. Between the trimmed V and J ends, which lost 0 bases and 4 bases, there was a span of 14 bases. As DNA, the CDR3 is TGCGCCAGCAGCTTGGGTGTTAGCAAGGGGTACGAGCAGTACTTC. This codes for CASSLGVSKGYEQYF. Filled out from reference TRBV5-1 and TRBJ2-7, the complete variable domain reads KAGVTQTPRYLIKTRGQQVTLSCSPISGHRSVSWYQQTPGQGLQFLFEYFSETQRNKGNFPGRFSGRQFSNSRSEMNVSTLELGDSALYLCASSLGVSKGYEQYFGPGTRLTVT.

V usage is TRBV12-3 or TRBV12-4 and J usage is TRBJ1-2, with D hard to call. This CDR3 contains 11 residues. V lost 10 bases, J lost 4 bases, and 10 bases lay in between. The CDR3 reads CATWRSYGYTF. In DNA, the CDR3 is TGTGCCACATGGCGGAGCTATGGCTACACCTTC.

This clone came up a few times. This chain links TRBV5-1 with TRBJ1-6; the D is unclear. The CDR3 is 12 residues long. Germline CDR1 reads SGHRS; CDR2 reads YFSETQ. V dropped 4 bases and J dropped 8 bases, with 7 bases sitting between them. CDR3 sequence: CASSRLDSPLHF. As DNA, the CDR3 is TGCGCCAGCAGCCGACTTGATTCACCCCTCCACTTT.

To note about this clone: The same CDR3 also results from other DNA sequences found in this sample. As DNA, the CDR3 is TGTGCCAGCAGTTCTGCACTGAGCTCCTACAATGAGCAGTTCTTC. Its translation: CASSSALSSYNEQFF. J is TRBJ2-1 and V is TRBV28, with D unresolved. Looked up from germline, CDR1 is MDHEN and CDR2 is SYDVKM. V was pared by 4 bases and J by 0 bases, with 10 bases between. The CDR3 spans 15 residues.

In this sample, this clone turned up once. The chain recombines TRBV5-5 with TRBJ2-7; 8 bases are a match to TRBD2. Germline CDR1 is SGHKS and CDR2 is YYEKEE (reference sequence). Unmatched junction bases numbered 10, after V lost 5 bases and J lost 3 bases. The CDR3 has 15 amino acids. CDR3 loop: CASRPAGTRYYEQYF. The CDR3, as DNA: TGTGCCAGCAGACCCGCCGGGACTAGATACTACGAGCAGTACTTC.

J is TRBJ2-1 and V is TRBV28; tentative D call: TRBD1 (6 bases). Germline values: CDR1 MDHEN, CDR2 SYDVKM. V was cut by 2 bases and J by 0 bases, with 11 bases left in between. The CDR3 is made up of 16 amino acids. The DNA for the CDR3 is TGTGCCAGCAGTTTAAATAGGGGGAGCTCCTACAATGAGCAGTTCTTC. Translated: CASSLNRGSSYNEQFF.

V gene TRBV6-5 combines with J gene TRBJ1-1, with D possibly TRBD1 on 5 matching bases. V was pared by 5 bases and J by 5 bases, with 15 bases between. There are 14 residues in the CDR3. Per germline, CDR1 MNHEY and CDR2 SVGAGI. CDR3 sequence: CASSTGERGTEAFF. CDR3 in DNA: TGTGCCAGCAGTACGGGGGAGAGGGGAACTGAAGCTTTCTTT.

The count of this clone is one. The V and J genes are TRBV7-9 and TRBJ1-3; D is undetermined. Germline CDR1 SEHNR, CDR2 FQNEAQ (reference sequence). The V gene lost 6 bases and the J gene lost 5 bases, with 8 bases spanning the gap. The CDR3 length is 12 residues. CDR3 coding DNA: TGTGCCAGCAGTTCAGTTAGAAACACCATATATTTT. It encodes CASSSVRNTIYF.